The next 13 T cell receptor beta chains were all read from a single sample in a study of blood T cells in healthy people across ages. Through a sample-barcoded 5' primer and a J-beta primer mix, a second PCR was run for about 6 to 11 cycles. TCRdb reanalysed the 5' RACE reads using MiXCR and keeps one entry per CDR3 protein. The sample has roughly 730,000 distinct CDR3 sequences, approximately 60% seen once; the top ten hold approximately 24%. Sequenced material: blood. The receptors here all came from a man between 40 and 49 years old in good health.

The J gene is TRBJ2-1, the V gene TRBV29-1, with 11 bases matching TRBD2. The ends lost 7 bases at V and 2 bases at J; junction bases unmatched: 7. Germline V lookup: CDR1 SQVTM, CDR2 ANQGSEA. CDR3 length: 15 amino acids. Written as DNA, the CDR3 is TGCAGCGCCCATCCTAGCGGGAGGCCCTACAATGAGCAGTTCTTC. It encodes CSAHPSGRPYNEQFF.

CDR3 bases: TGTGCCAGCAGCTTAGCGGTTACTAGCGGGGGATACAATGAGCAGTTCTTC. Encoded protein: CASSLAVTSGGYNEQFF. This chain uses TRBV7-2 with TRBJ2-1; 11 positions agree with TRBD2. The germline gives CDR1 SGHTA, CDR2 FQGNSA. The V segment lost 0 bases and the J segment 4 bases; nucleotides outside the gene matches: 5. CDR3 length: 17 residues.

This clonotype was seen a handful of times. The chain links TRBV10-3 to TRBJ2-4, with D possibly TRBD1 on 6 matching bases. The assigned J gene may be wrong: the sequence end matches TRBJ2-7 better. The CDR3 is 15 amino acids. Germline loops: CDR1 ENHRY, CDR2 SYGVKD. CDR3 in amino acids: CAISRPSQGNYEQYF. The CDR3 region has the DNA TGTGCCATCAGCCGCCCTTCGCAGGGGAACTACGAGCAGTACTTC.

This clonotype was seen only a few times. The CDR3: CASRPPREGSEQYF. The CDR3, as DNA: TGTGCCAGCAGGCCGCCCAGAGAGGGGTCCGAGCAGTACTTC. V and J are TRBV12-3 or TRBV12-4 and TRBJ2-7; the D gene could be TRBD1 or TRBD2 (5 bases each). Trimming took 6 bases from V and 6 from J, leaving 18 bases between them. The CDR3 contains 14 residues.

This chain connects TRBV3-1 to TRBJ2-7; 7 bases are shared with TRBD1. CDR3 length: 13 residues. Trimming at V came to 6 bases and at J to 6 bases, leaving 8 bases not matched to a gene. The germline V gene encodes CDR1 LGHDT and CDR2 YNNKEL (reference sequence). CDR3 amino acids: CASSDGQAREQYF. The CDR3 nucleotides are TGTGCCAGCAGTGACGGACAGGCTCGCGAGCAGTACTTC.

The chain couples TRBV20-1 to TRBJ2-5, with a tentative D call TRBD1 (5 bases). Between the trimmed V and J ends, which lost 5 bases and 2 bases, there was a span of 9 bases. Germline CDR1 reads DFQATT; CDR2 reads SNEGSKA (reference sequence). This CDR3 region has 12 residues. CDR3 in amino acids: CSAWGPQETQYF. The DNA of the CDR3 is TGCAGTGCTTGGGGCCCGCAAGAGACCCAGTACTTC.

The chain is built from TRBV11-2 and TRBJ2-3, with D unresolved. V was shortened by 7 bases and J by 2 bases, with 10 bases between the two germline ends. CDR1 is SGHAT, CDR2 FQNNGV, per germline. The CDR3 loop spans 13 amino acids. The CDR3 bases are TGTGCCAGCACCCCCAGGCTCACAGATACGCAGTATTTT. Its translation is CASTPRLTDTQYF.

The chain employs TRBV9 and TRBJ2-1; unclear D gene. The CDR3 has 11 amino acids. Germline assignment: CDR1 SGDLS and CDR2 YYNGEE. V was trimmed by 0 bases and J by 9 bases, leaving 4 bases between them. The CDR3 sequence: CASSVGFEQFF. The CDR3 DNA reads TGTGCCAGCAGCGTAGGTTTTGAGCAGTTCTTC.

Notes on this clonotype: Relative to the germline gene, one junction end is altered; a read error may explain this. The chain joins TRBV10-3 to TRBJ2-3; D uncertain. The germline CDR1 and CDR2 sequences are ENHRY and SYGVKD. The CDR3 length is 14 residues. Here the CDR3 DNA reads TGTACCATCGTTGGCCCGGGTATGACAGATACGCAGTATTTT. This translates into CTIVGPGMTDTQYF.

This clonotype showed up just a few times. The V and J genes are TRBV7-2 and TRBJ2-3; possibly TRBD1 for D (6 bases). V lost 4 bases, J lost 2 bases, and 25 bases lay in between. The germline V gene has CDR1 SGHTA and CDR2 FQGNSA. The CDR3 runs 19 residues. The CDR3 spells CASSSKYTPDSSPTDTQYF. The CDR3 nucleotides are TGTGCCAGCAGCTCAAAATATACACCGGACAGTTCCCCCACAGATACGCAGTATTTT.

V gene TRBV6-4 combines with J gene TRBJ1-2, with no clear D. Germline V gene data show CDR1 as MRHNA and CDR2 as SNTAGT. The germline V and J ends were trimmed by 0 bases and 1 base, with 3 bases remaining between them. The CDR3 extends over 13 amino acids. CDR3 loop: CASSDSFNYGYTF. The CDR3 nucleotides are TGTGCCAGCAGTGACTCCTTTAACTATGGCTACACCTTC.

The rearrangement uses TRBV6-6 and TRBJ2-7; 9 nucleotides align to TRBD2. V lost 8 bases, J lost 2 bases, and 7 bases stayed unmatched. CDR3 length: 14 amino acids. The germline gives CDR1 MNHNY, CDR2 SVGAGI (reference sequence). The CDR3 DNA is TGTGCCAGCTCTTCGGCTAGCGGGGCCTACGAGCAGTACTTC. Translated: CASSSASGAYEQYF.

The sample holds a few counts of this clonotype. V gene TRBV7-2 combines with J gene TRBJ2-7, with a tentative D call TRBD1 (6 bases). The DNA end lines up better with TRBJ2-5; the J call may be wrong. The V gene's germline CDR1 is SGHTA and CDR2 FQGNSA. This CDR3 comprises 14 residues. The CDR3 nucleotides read TGTGCCAGCAGCTTAGCGGGGGCTCCGGAGACCCAGTACTTC. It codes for CASSLAGAPETQYF.